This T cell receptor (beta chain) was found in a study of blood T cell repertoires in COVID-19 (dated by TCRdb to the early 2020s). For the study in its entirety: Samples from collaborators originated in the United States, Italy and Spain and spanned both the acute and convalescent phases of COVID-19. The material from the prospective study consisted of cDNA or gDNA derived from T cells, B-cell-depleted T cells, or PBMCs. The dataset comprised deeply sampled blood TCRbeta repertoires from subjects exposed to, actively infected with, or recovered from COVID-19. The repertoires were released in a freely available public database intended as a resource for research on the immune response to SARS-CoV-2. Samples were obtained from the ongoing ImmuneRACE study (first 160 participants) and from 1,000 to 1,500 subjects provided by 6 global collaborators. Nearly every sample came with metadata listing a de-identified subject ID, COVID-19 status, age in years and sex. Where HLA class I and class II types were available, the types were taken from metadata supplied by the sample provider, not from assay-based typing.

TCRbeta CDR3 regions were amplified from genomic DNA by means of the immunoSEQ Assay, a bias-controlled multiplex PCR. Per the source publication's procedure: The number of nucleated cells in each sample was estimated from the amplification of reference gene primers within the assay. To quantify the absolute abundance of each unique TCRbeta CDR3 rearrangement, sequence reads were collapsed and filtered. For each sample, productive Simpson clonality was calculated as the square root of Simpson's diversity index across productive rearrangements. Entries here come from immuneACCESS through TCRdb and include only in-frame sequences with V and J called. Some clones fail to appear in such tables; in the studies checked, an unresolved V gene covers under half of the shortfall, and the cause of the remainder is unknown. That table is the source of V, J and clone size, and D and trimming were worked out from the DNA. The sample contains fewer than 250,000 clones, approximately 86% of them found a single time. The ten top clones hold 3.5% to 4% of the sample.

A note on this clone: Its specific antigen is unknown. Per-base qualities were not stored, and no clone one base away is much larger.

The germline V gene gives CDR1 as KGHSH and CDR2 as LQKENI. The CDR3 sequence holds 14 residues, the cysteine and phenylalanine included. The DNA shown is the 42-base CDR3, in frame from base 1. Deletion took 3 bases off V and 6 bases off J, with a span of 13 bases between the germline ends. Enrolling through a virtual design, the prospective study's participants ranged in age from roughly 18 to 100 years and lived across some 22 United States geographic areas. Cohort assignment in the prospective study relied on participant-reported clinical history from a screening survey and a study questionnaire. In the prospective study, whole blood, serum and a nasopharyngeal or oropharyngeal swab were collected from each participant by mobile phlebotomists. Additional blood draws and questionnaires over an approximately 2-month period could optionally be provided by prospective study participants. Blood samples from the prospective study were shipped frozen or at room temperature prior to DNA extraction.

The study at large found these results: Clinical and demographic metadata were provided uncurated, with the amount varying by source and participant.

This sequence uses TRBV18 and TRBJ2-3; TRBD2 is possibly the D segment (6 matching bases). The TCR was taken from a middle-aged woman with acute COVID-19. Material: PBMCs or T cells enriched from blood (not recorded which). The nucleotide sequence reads TGTGCCAGCTCACCCCTCGGGGGTGGGGATACGCAGTATTTT. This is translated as CASSPLGGGDTQYF.